One and the same sample provided the 20 T cell receptor beta chains below, sequenced in a study of blood T cell repertoires in COVID-19. Produced via immunoSEQ multiplex PCR; TCRdb's table is partial and in-frame only. The sample has 440,000 or so clones, 89% seen once. The sample consisted of peripheral blood. Source of these receptors: a woman in her 40s with COVID-19, enrolled during active disease.

The gene calls are TRBV7-2 and TRBJ2-1; a possible D gene is TRBD2 (7 bases). Deletions cut 0 bases from V and 6 bases from J, with 9 bases between. The CDR3 loop spans 14 amino acids. Germline V gene sequence: CDR1 SGHTA, CDR2 FQGNSA. In nucleotides, the CDR3 is TGTGCCAGCAGCTTAGCGGGAGGGGGCAATGAGCAGTTCTTC. Protein product: CASSLAGGGNEQFF. Full variable domain (rest looked up from reference TRBV7-2 and TRBJ2-1): GAGVSQSPSNKVTEKGKDVELRCDPISGHTALYWYRQSLGQGLEFLIYFQGNSAPDKSGLPSDRFSAERTGGSVSTLTIQRTQQEDSAVYLCASSLAGGGNEQFFGPGTRLTVL.

This clone came up many times. The chain couples TRBV19 to TRBJ1-2; tentatively, D is TRBD1 (5 bases). V was pared by 4 bases and J by 8 bases, with 23 bases between. The germline V gene encodes CDR1 LNHDA and CDR2 SQIVND (reference sequence). The CDR3 spans 16 residues. The CDR3 nucleotides are TGTGCCAGTAGTACGGCTGACAGTCATCGCGGCCAAGGCTACACCTTC. It codes for CASSTADSHRGQGYTF.

The chain uses TRBV19 and TRBJ1-2, with 7 nucleotides matching TRBD1. J lost 4 bases, V lost 3 bases, and 11 bases had no gene match. The CDR3 spans 16 residues. Germline V lookup: CDR1 LNHDA, CDR2 SQIVND (reference sequence). The DNA of the CDR3 is TGTGCCAGTAGTATGTATGAGGGGGCAATCTTCTATGGCTACACCTTC. This translates into CASSMYEGAIFYGYTF.

V usage is TRBV5-4 and J usage is TRBJ1-1, with TRBD1 matching 8 bases. The CDR3 extends over 15 amino acids. The germline CDR1 and CDR2 sequences are SGHNT and YYREEE (reference sequence). J gave up 5 bases and V 4 bases, and 10 bases lay outside the gene matches. The CDR3 nucleotides are TGTGCCAGCAGCCCGCGACAGGGGAGTATTACTGAAGCTTTCTTT. This translates into CASSPRQGSITEAFF.

J is TRBJ1-1 and V is TRBV6-5; 11 bases match TRBD1. Per the germline V gene, CDR1 is MNHEY and CDR2 is SVGAGI. This CDR3 has 13 amino acids. V lost 8 bases, J lost 6 bases, and 5 bases stayed unmatched. CDR3 nucleotides: TGTGCCAGCTTCCGGACAGGGGGCGCTGAAGCTTTCTTT. As protein: CASFRTGGAEAFF.

The CDR3 DNA reads TGTGCCAGCACACCCTTTAGCTCCTATAATTCACCCCTCCACTTT. Its protein is CASTPFSSYNSPLHF. This sequence joins TRBV28 and TRBJ1-6, with D hard to call. Trimming cost V 7 bases and J 0 bases, with 10 bases left between them. The CDR3 contains 15 residues. Germline values: CDR1 MDHEN, CDR2 SYDVKM.

The chain combines TRBV7-9 with TRBJ1-2, with D uncertain. V dropped 2 bases and J dropped 1 base, with 5 bases sitting between them. Germline values: CDR1 SEHNR, CDR2 FQNEAQ (reference sequence). The CDR3 spans 13 residues. The CDR3 coding sequence is TGTGCCAGCAGCTTAACTATTAACTATGGCTACACCTTC. Amino acid sequence: CASSLTINYGYTF.

The chain links TRBV7-2 to TRBJ2-3; TRBD2 might be the D (6 bases). Germline CDR1 reads SGHTA; CDR2 reads FQGNSA. This CDR3 contains 15 residues. The V and J ends lost 5 bases and 2 bases respectively, with 14 bases between them. For the CDR3, the DNA is TGTGCCAGCAGCCCGGCGGGGAGAGACACAGATACGCAGTATTTT. It specifies CASSPAGRDTDTQYF.

The DNA for the CDR3 is TGTGCCAGCAGCCCTCAAACTGGCTTACGGGGCTCTGGAAACACCATATATTTT. Its translation is CASSPQTGLRGSGNTIYF. V gene TRBV9 combines with J gene TRBJ1-3, with D uncertain. The germline V gene encodes CDR1 SGDLS and CDR2 YYNGEE. This CDR3 comprises 18 residues. Trimming shortened V by 4 bases and J by 0 bases, and 20 bases separated the two germline ends.

The CDR3 loop reads CASSSLPRGGFHYEQYF. CDR3 bases: TGTGCCAGCAGTTCCTTACCCCGGGGGGGCTTTCACTACGAGCAGTACTTC. The rearrangement links TRBV28 to TRBJ2-7; TRBD2 matches 8 bases. After removal of 4 bases from V and 3 bases from J, the junction contained 14 bases not matched to a gene. This CDR3 contains 17 residues. Looked up from germline, CDR1 is MDHEN and CDR2 is SYDVKM.

This chain connects TRBV7-6 to TRBJ1-6; weak D call: TRBD1 (5 bases). Trimming removed 1 base at V and 6 bases at J, with 13 bases between. From germline, CDR1 is SGHVS and CDR2 FNYEAQ. CDR3 length: 16 residues. CDR3 DNA: TGTGCCAGCAGCTTAGGTTGGCAGGGTGGTAATTCACCCCTCCACTTT. This codes for CASSLGWQGGNSPLHF.

The chain employs TRBV28 and TRBJ1-5; 8 positions agree with TRBD1. The germline gives CDR1 MDHEN, CDR2 SYDVKM. CDR3 size: 15 residues. V lost 4 bases, J lost 2 bases, and 4 bases stayed unmatched. The CDR3 DNA is TGTGCCAGCAGTTCCAGGGGGCAGGGCAATCAGCCCCAGCATTTT. Translated: CASSSRGQGNQPQHF. Complete variable domain (other parts from reference TRBV28 and TRBJ1-5): DVKVTQSSRYLVKRTGEKVFLECVQDMDHENMFWYRQDPGLGLRLIYFSYDVKMKEKGDIPEGYSVSREKKERFSLILESASTNQTSMYLCASSSRGQGNQPQHFGDGTRLSIL.

The chain has TRBV3-1 (or the pseudogene TRBV3-2) and TRBJ2-1, with 7 bases that match TRBD1. The V segment lost 3 bases and the J segment 7 bases; nucleotides outside the gene matches: 9. This CDR3 has 15 amino acids. Looked up from germline, CDR1 is LGHDT and CDR2 is YNNKEL (reference sequence). The CDR3 DNA is TGTGCCAGCAGCCAGGGACAGCGATACCCTAATGAGCAGTTCTTC. It is translated as CASSQGQRYPNEQFF.

The chain is built from TRBV3-1 (or the pseudogene TRBV3-2) and TRBJ1-3; 9 nucleotides agree with TRBD1. The CDR3 length is 19 residues. Germline-derived CDR1 and CDR2 are LGHDT and YNNKEL (reference sequence). Trimming at V came to 0 bases and at J to 0 bases, leaving 9 bases not matched to a gene. CDR3 loop: CASSQDPWTGEGSGNTIYF. DNA for the CDR3: TGTGCCAGCAGCCAAGATCCTTGGACAGGGGAAGGCTCTGGAAACACCATATATTTT.

J is TRBJ1-3 and V is TRBV6-5; D unclear. Germline V gene lookup returns CDR1 MNHEY and CDR2 SVGAGI. Trimming took off 0 bases at V and 0 bases at J, with 9 bases between the two ends. The CDR3 loop spans 16 amino acids. CDR3 coding DNA: TGTGCCAGCAGTTACTCGAGGCCGAGCTCTGGAAACACCATATATTTT. It encodes CASSYSRPSSGNTIYF.

This rearrangement joins TRBV4-1 to TRBJ1-2, with TRBD1 identical over 8 bases. The germline gives CDR1 MGHRA, CDR2 YSYEKL. The CDR3 contains 17 residues. J was trimmed by 8 bases and V by 0 bases; bases with no gene match: 14. The CDR3 reads CASSQERRVRGRKGYTF. CDR3 nucleotides: TGCGCCAGCAGCCAAGAACGAAGGGTCAGGGGGCGTAAGGGCTACACCTTC.

The genes are TRBV15 and TRBJ2-2; the match to TRBD1 covers 9 bases. J lost 4 bases, V lost 0 bases, and 3 bases had no gene match. The CDR3 runs to 16 residues. The germline V gene encodes CDR1 LNHNV and CDR2 YYDKDF (reference sequence). Here the CDR3 reads CATSREQGAITGELFF. In DNA, the CDR3 is TGTGCCACCAGCAGAGAACAGGGGGCGATCACCGGGGAGCTGTTTTTT.

The CDR3 spells CASSVTSGRADTQYF. The CDR3 DNA reads as TGTGCCAGCAGCGTCACTAGCGGGAGGGCAGATACGCAGTATTTT. The chain links TRBV9 to TRBJ2-3; 13 bases fit TRBD2. The CDR3 contains 15 residues. Germline trimming cut 2 bases from V and 4 bases from J; bases unmatched to any gene: 1. Germline V gives CDR1 SGDLS, CDR2 YYNGEE.

This rearrangement joins TRBV28 to TRBJ1-1; tentative D call: TRBD1 (6 bases). The germline V gene encodes CDR1 MDHEN and CDR2 SYDVKM. Trimming stripped 6 bases from V and 1 base from J, with 15 bases between. The CDR3 has 15 amino acids. The DNA of the CDR3 is TGTGCCAGCAGGGATTGGGGGACAAAGAACACTGAAGCTTTCTTT. Translated, it gives CASRDWGTKNTEAFF.

The chain carries TRBV7-2 and TRBJ2-2, with 7 bases identical to TRBD1. V was clipped by 3 bases and J by 4 bases; unmatched bases: 8. From germline, CDR1 is SGHTA and CDR2 FQGNSA. The CDR3 extends over 16 amino acids. The CDR3 DNA is TGTGCCAGCAGCTTGAAAGCAGGGGGTAGCACCGGGGAGCTGTTTTTT. This encodes CASSLKAGGSTGELFF.